These T cell receptor beta chains were read from a single sample in a study of Tregs in tolerant kidney transplant recipients. Profiled with immunoSEQ multiplex PCR; TCRdb holds only in-frame clones, not every one. This sample has tens of thousands of clones; roughly 93% occur once, and the top ten carry roughly 1.7%. Sample: CD4+ T cells from blood (PBMCs), taken 12 months after the transplant. The receptors stem from a human patient who received a combined kidney and bone marrow transplant. Some T cells may possibly be graft donor cells. Both conserved end residues are part of each CDR3. The order of the fields is V gene, J gene, clone size, D gene, CDR3 DNA, CDR3 protein. A D gene is named only where the DNA matches it firmly. Only part of the rows carry a size: once, few, many, or a class if the clone is expanded.

TRBV28	TRBJ1-1	.	.	TGTGCCAGCACTTCTATACAGGACACTGAAGCTTTCTTT	CASTSIQDTEAFF
TRBV23-1	TRBJ2-2	.	.	TGCGCCAGCAGTCAATCTCGGTCCAGGTTACACACCGGGGAGCTGTTTTTT	CASSQSRSRLHTGELFF
TRBV28	TRBJ2-7	.	TRBD2	TGTGCCAGCAGTTTAAACGGACTAGTGAACTACGAGCAGTACTTC	CASSLNGLVNYEQYF
TRBV5-1	TRBJ2-3	.	TRBD1	TGCGCCAGCAACCCTAGACAGGGCCCGGGTGCAGATACGCAGTATTTT	CASNPRQGPGADTQYF
TRBV7-9	TRBJ2-7	.	.	TGTGCCAGCAGCTTAGGGACGGGGGTTACCTACGAGCAGTACTTC	CASSLGTGVTYEQYF
TRBV6-6	TRBJ2-5	.	TRBD1	TGTGCCAGCAGTCCCGGGACAGGGGGTTCTGAGACCCAGTACTTC	CASSPGTGGSETQYF
TRBV4-2	TRBJ2-2	few	TRBD2	TGTGCCAGCAGCCAATACCTAGCGGAGCGCACCGGGGAGCTGTTTTTT	CASSQYLAERTGELFF
TRBV19	TRBJ2-7	once	TRBD2	TGTGCCAGTAGCCAAATACTAGCGGGAGGCCGAGGCGAGCAGTACTTC	CASSQILAGGRGEQYF
TRBV7-2	TRBJ2-5	.	TRBD1	TGTGCCAGCAGATCACAGGGGGCTAGAGAGACCCAGTACTTC	CASRSQGARETQYF
TRBV19	TRBJ1-5	.	.	TGTGCCACCCAACCCAAGACAGGACGTAGCAATCAGCCCCAGCATTTT	CATQPKTGRSNQPQHF
TRBV7-2	TRBJ2-5	.	TRBD1	TGTGCCAGCAGCCAGGCCCCGACAGGGGGTGGGGAGACCCAGTACTTC	CASSQAPTGGGETQYF
TRBV7-3	TRBJ2-1	.	TRBD2	TGTGCCACCTCAACTAGCGGGAGGGCCCATGAGCAGTTCTTC	CATSTSGRAHEQFF
TRBV7-9	TRBJ2-7	.	TRBD1	TGTGCCAGCAGCTTAGCACCACAGGGGAAGGACGAGCAGTACTTC	CASSLAPQGKDEQYF
TRBV11-2	TRBJ2-1	.	TRBD2	TGTGCCAGCAGCCCGTCCGCGGGGAGGGGATCCTACAACGAGCAGTTCTTC	CASSPSAGRGSYNEQFF
TRBV28	TRBJ2-7	.	.	TGTGCCAGCAGTTTACGGGGTTTCTACGAGCAGTACTTC	CASSLRGFYEQYF
TRBV5-6	TRBJ1-2	.	TRBD1	TGTGCCAGCAGCTCACCGGGACAGGGGGTTTGGGATGGCTACACCTTC	CASSSPGQGVWDGYTF
TRBV5-1	TRBJ2-1	.	TRBD2	TGCGCCAGCAGCCCTAGGACTAGCGGACAATCCTACAATGAGCAGTTCTTC	CASSPRTSGQSYNEQFF
TRBV5-4	TRBJ2-3	.	TRBD1	TGTGCCAGCAGCGGGGGACAGATCACAGATACGCAGTATTTT	CASSGGQITDTQYF
TRBV10-3	TRBJ2-7	.	.	TGTGCCATCAGTGGGGCTATCTCACTCTACGAGCAGTACTTC	CAISGAISLYEQYF
TRBV18	TRBJ2-7	.	.	TGTGCCAGCTCACCAGGGGAGGTCGAGCAGTACTTC	CASSPGEVEQYF
TRBV10-3	TRBJ1-2	once	.	TGTGCCATCACCGGGGCGGGGGGTGGCTACACCTTC	CAITGAGGGYTF
TRBV11-3	TRBJ1-6	once	.	TGTGCCAGCAGCTTAGGCCACGGTAATTCACCCCTCCACTTT	CASSLGHGNSPLHF
TRBV2	TRBJ2-4	.	.	TGTGCCAGCACCACCGACAGAATAAACATTCAGTACTTC	CASTTDRINIQYF
TRBV4-1	TRBJ2-7	.	.	TGCGCCAGCAGCCAATTGGGAGTAGGGCAGTACTTC	CASSQLGVGQYF
TRBV5-1	TRBJ1-1	.	TRBD1	TGCGCCAGCAGCACTATACAGGGGGGAGAAGCTTTCTTT	CASSTIQGGEAFF
TRBV18	TRBJ2-2	.	.	TGTGCCAGCTCACGAGTGGTTAGCGGAAACACCGGGGAGCTGTTTTTT	CASSRVVSGNTGELFF
TRBV19	TRBJ2-5	.	TRBD2	TGTGCCAGTAGTGCACTCTCGGGAGGAGTAGAGACCCAGTACTTC	CASSALSGGVETQYF
TRBV11-1	TRBJ2-5	.	TRBD2	TGTGCCAGCAGCCCTACTAGCGGGAGGTTCCAAGAGACCCAGTACTTC	CASSPTSGRFQETQYF
TRBV9	TRBJ2-2	.	.	TGTGCCAGCAGCGTAGCCAGCGCGAACACCGGGGAGCTGTTTTTT	CASSVASANTGELFF
TRBV7-7	TRBJ2-7	.	TRBD2	TGTGCCAGCAGCTTAGGTCCTAGCGGAGATTACGAGCAGTACTTC	CASSLGPSGDYEQYF
TRBV6-5	TRBJ1-2	once	TRBD1	TGTGCCAGCAGTAGGCCAGGGGGCTTAATCTATGGCTACACCTTC	CASSRPGGLIYGYTF
TRBV7-3	TRBJ2-2	.	.	TGTGCCAGCAGCTTAACGGTCAGGCCTCGGACCGGGGAGCTGTTTTTT	CASSLTVRPRTGELFF
TRBV4-1	TRBJ2-7	.	TRBD1	TGCGCCAGCAGCCCTAGACAGGGGCGGACGTACGAGCAGTACTTC	CASSPRQGRTYEQYF
TRBV7-3	TRBJ2-7	.	TRBD2	TGTGCCAGCAGCTATCTGTCCAGCGGGGCCTACGAGCAGTACTTC	CASSYLSSGAYEQYF
TRBV6-1	TRBJ2-7	.	.	TGTGCCAGCAGGAGGGCCCCGTTAGCCTACGAGCAGTACTTC	CASRRAPLAYEQYF